This TCR beta chain was sequenced in a study of metastatic and nonmetastatic thyroid tumors. As for the study in general: Repertoire comparisons spanned blood and tumor or nodule tissue from malignant and benign thyroid patients.

In its sample, this clone was seen many times. What it recognizes is unknown. Regarding the study as a whole: Benign nodules reportedly had significantly lower TCR beta diversity than malignant thyroid tumors in blood and tumor.

As originally analysed: To classify distant metastasis in papillary thyroid cancer, a model was built from CDR3 differences across clinicopathological groups. TCRdb re-called the PCR reads via MiXCR. The V and J calls here are based on TCRdb, not the publication. The sample shows around 53,000 clones, roughly a sixth of them seen only once. Among the patients, none had received any treatment before thyroid surgery. V was cut by 6 bases and J by 4 bases, with 8 bases left in between. There are 12 residues in the CDR3. The V gene's germline CDR1 is MNHNS and CDR2 SASEGT. The source is a female donor with papillary thyroid cancer or a benign thyroid nodule (not recorded which). Some clones in this sample may be carry-over from other donors' samples. The chain joins TRBV6-1 to TRBJ2-3; D call uncertain. The sequencing input was blood. CDR3 coding DNA: TGTGCCAGCAGGAGACTTGCAGATACGCAGTATTTT. The encoded protein is CASRRLADTQYF.